The TCR beta chain under discussion was sequenced for a study of control samples from healthy donors and cancer patients. Assay used: immunoSEQ multiplex PCR; TCRdb lists only in-frame clones, some missing. This table holds around 170,000 clones, roughly 89% found once. V lost 4 bases, J lost 6 bases, and 10 bases lay in between. Germline V gives CDR1 SGHRS, CDR2 YFSETQ. The CDR3 totals 12 residues. J is TRBJ1-2 and V is TRBV5-1; a weak D match, TRBD1 (5 bases). The sequence was obtained from a woman between 45 and 65 years old in good health. The sample taken for sequencing was blood. CDR3 bases: TGCGCCAGCAGCCCGGCGGGGGATGGCTACACCTTC. This sequence encodes CASSPAGDGYTF.